Presented here are 14 T cell receptor beta chains from one specimen sequenced in a study of regulatory T cells in long-lasting Graves disease. Researchers made TCR beta libraries by using iRepertoire HTBI primers and running Arm-PCR on CDR3 regions. TCRdb passed the multiplex PCR reads through MiXCR, listing each CDR3 protein once. This table has roughly 400,000 distinct CDR3 sequences, around 20% appearing once. Time point noted: persistent/refractory GD, antithyroid drugs over 5 years with positive TRAb. After RNA was extracted from PBMCs, the TCR library was made from it. This sample comprised peripheral blood mononuclear cells (PBMCs), obtained when the disease was refractory, from a patient treated with antithyroid drugs. The receptors were sampled from a female donor with Graves disease.

This chain connects TRBV20-1 to TRBJ2-3; perhaps TRBD1 as D (6 bases). V lost 6 bases, J lost 0 bases, and 13 bases lay in between. The CDR3 extends over 14 amino acids. Germline lookup yields CDR1 DFQATT and CDR2 SNEGSKA (reference sequence). Here the CDR3 reads CSATRTVSTDTQYF. The CDR3 nucleotides read TGCAGTGCCACCCGGACAGTAAGCACAGATACGCAGTATTTT.

Ten or more counts support this clonotype. The rearrangement uses TRBV20-1 and TRBJ2-5, with 7 bases fitting TRBD2. The CDR3 covers 15 residues. The V and J ends lost 3 bases and 4 bases, in that order; junction bases with no gene match: 11. Germline CDR1 reads DFQATT; CDR2 reads SNEGSKA (reference sequence). CDR3 coding DNA: TGCAGTGCTAGGAGGGCGGGAGAGCCTAGAGAGACCCAGTACTTC. Amino acids: CSARRAGEPRETQYF.

The CDR3 bases are TGTGCCATCAGTGGGCAGGACAGGAGACTCACCGGGGAGCTGTTTTTT. Translated: CAISGQDRRLTGELFF. The chain employs TRBV10-3 and TRBJ2-2; 7 bases line up with TRBD1. V lost 4 bases to trimming and J lost 4 bases; unmatched junction nucleotides: 9. This CDR3 region has 16 residues. Germline assignment: CDR1 ENHRY and CDR2 SYGVKD.

This clonotype was seen repeatedly, ten times or more. The J gene is TRBJ1-1, the V gene TRBV28; D unclear. V lost 4 bases and J 0 bases, leaving 9 bases between the germline ends. Germline assignment: CDR1 MDHEN and CDR2 SYDVKM. The CDR3 length is 14 residues. The DNA of the CDR3 is TGTGCCAGCAGTTACGGCACCTTGAACACTGAAGCTTTCTTT. Its translation: CASSYGTLNTEAFF.

This clonotype was counted only a few times. The V call is TRBV7-2, the J call TRBJ1-3, with a weak D call TRBD1 (5 bases). The CDR3 has 16 residues. V shed 1 base and J shed 3 bases, with 13 bases lying between them. Germline CDR1 and CDR2: SGHTA and FQGNSA. CDR3 coding DNA: TGTGCCAGCAGCTTAGAGTCGGGGGGTGGTGGAAACACCATATATTTT. This codes for CASSLESGGGGNTIYF. Variable domain in full (rest from reference TRBV7-2 and TRBJ1-3): GAGVSQSPSNKVTEKGKDVELRCDPISGHTALYWYRQSLGQGLEFLIYFQGNSAPDKSGLPSDRFSAERTGGSVSTLTIQRTQQEDSAVYLCASSLESGGGGNTIYFGEGSWLTVV.

This sequence joins TRBV4-3 and TRBJ2-7, with D possibly TRBD1 on 6 matching bases. Germline V CDR1 and CDR2: LGHNA, YSLEER. The CDR3 spans 15 residues. Trimming cost V 1 base and J 5 bases, with 15 bases left between them. CDR3 protein: CASSQAWGQVDEQYF. CDR3 nucleotide sequence: TGCGCCAGCAGCCAAGCATGGGGACAAGTTGACGAGCAGTACTTC.

This clonotype showed up many times. This sequence joins TRBV6-2 or TRBV6-3 and TRBJ1-4; possibly TRBD1 for D (6 bases). Trimming removed 4 bases from V and 7 bases from J, with 19 bases in between. The CDR3 length is 16 residues. Germline V CDR1 and CDR2: MNHEY, SVGEGT. CDR3 amino acids: CASSSTGIRGGEKLFF. In DNA, the CDR3 is TGTGCCAGCAGTTCCACAGGGATACGTGGGGGTGAAAAACTGTTTTTT.

This chain uses TRBV4-3 with TRBJ2-4; no reliable D call. Germline loops: CDR1 LGHNA, CDR2 YSLEER. Trimming pared 1 base from V and 3 bases from J, leaving 10 bases between. The CDR3 has 15 residues. The CDR3 DNA reads as TGCGCCAGCAGCCAAGGAGTTATCGTCAAAAACATTCAGTACTTC. Translated: CASSQGVIVKNIQYF.

There are many counts of this clonotype. This chain connects TRBV18 to TRBJ1-1; D ambiguous. V lost 1 base to trimming and J lost 8 bases, with 8 bases between them. Germline V CDR1 and CDR2: KGHSH, LQKENI. The CDR3 length is 12 residues. CDR3 sequence reads: CASSPLSAEAFF. DNA of the CDR3: TGTGCCAGCTCACCACTCAGCGCCGAAGCTTTCTTT. Looking up the rest from reference TRBV18 and TRBJ1-1 gives the full variable domain: NAGVMQNPRHLVRRRGQEARLRCSPMKGHSHVYWYRQLPEEGLKFMVYLQKENIIDESGMPKERFSAEFPKEGPSILRIQQVVRGDSAAYFCASSPLSAEAFFGQGTRLTVV.

This clonotype was seen a few times. The V call is TRBV12-3 or TRBV12-4, the J call TRBJ2-2, with 7 bases fitting TRBD2. This CDR3 is built from 15 residues. The J segment lost 4 bases and the V segment lost 3 bases, leaving 5 bases of the junction unmatched. The CDR3 reads CASSFRTSGTGELFF. The CDR3 DNA reads TGTGCCAGCAGTTTTAGGACTAGTGGCACCGGGGAGCTGTTTTTT.

This sequence joins TRBV7-2 and TRBJ1-1; possibly TRBD1 for D (5 bases). CDR1 is SGHTA, CDR2 FQGNSA, per germline. The ends were cut back, 1 base at V and 6 bases at J, with 15 bases in the middle. This CDR3 has 15 residues. The CDR3 bases are TGTGCCAGCAGCTTAGTTTGGGGGGGTAATGCTGAAGCTTTCTTT. Encoded protein: CASSLVWGGNAEAFF. Looking up the rest from reference TRBV7-2 and TRBJ1-1 gives the full variable domain: GAGVSQSPSNKVTEKGKDVELRCDPISGHTALYWYRQSLGQGLEFLIYFQGNSAPDKSGLPSDRFSAERTGGSVSTLTIQRTQQEDSAVYLCASSLVWGGNAEAFFGQGTRLTVV.

This clonotype was seen at least ten times. This chain links TRBV2 with TRBJ2-7, with 10 bases fitting TRBD1. The CDR3 sequence is 14 residues long. The germline CDR1 and CDR2 sequences are SNHLY and FYNNEI. Trimming cost V 8 bases and J 9 bases; bases outside gene matches: 13. The CDR3 DNA reads as TGTGCCAGCTTCGAGGGACAGGGGCCCGACAGGCAGTACTTC. This translates into CASFEGQGPDRQYF.

This clonotype turned up a few times. V gene TRBV12-3 or TRBV12-4 combines with J gene TRBJ2-1; D may be TRBD1 (5 bases). The V end lost 6 bases, the J end lost 9 bases, and 21 bases lay between the germline ends. The CDR3 totals 15 residues. CDR3 in amino acids: CASSPGHPETLEQFF. CDR3 sequence (DNA): TGTGCCAGCAGCCCCGGACACCCTGAGACTCTTGAGCAGTTCTTC.

The V call is TRBV5-8, the J call TRBJ1-4; possible D gene TRBD1, 6 bases. The CDR3 has 14 amino acids. CDR1 and CDR2 from the germline V gene are SGHTS and YDEGEE. V gave up 2 bases and J gave up 5 bases, with 10 bases separating them. CDR3 sequence: CASSFGQGNEKLFF. The CDR3 coding sequence is TGTGCCAGCAGCTTCGGGCAGGGGAATGAAAAACTGTTTTTT.